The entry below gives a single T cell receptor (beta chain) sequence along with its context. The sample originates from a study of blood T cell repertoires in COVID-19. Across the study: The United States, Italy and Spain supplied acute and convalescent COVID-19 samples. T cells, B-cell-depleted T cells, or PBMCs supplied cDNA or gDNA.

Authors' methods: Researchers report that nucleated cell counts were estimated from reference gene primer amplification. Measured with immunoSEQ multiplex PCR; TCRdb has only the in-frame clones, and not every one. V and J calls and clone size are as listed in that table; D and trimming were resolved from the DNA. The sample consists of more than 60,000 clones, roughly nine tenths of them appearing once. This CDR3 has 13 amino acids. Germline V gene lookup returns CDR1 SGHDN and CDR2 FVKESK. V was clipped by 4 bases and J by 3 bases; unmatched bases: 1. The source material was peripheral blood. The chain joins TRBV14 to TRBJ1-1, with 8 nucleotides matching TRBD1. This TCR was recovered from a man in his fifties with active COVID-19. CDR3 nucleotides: TGTGCCAGCAGCCGGGACAGGTACACTGAAGCTTTCTTT. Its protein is CASSRDRYTEAFF.